This note documents a single TCR beta chain sequence. The antigen is not known. The data belong to a study of T cell responses to AZD1222 COVID-19 vaccine. Study conclusions and caveats: Sampling that yielded the repertoires occurred only after the peak T cell response. Increases in Spike-specific TCR breadth and depth were seen after two AZD1222 doses.

Data came from immunoSEQ multiplex PCR; TCRdb stores just in-frame clones and leaves some out. The sample records 90,000 to 150,000 clones, approximately 85% being singletons. The receptor was derived from an adult in good health. The source was peripheral blood, collected on day 0 of AZD1222 vaccination.

CDR3 sequence reads: CASSLGTENSPLHF. The CDR3 bases are TGTGCCAGCAGCTTAGGGACGGAGAATTCACCCCTCCACTTT. The chain recombines TRBV7-9 with TRBJ1-6, with unresolved D. This CDR3 is 14 amino acids long. Looked up from germline, CDR1 is SEHNR and CDR2 is FQNEAQ (reference sequence). Trimming left V 1 base short and J 7 bases short, with 8 bases between.